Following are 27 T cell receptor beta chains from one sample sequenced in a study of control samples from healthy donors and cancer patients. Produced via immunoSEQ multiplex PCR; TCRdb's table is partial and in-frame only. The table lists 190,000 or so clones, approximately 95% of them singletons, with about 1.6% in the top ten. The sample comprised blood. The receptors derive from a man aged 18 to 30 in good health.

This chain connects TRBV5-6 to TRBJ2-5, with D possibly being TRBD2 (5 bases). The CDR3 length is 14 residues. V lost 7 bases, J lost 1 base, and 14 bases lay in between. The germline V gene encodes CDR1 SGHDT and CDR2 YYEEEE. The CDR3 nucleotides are TGTGCCAGCTCCCCGGCGGGCGTCCAAGAGACCCAGTACTTC. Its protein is CASSPAGVQETQYF. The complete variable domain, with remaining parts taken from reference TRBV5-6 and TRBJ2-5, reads DAGVTQSPTHLIKTRGQQVTLRCSPKSGHDTVSWYQQALGQGPQFIFQYYEEEERQRGNFPDRFSGHQFPNYSSELNVNALLLGDSALYLCASSPAGVQETQYFGPGTRLLVL.

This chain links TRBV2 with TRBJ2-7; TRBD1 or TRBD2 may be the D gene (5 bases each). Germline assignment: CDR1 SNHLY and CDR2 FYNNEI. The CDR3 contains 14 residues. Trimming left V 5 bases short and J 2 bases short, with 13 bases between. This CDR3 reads CASSRDRNAYEQYF. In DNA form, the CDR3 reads TGTGCCAGCAGTCGGGACCGAAACGCCTACGAGCAGTACTTC.

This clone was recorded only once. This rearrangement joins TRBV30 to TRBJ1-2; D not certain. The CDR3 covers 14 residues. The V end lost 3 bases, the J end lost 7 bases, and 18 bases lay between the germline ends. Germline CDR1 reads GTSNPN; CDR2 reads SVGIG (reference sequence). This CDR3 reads CAWRHQVGWGGYTF. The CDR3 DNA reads TGTGCCTGGAGACACCAGGTGGGGTGGGGTGGCTACACCTTC.

CDR3 DNA sequence: TGTGCCACCAGCAGAGATAAAACGGTTGGGTTTTTT. It codes for CATSRDKTVGFF. V usage is TRBV15 and J usage is TRBJ1-4; D gene ambiguous. The V end lost 0 bases, the J end lost 16 bases, and 12 bases lay between the germline ends. The CDR3 has 12 residues. Germline-derived CDR1 and CDR2 are LNHNV and YYDKDF (reference sequence).

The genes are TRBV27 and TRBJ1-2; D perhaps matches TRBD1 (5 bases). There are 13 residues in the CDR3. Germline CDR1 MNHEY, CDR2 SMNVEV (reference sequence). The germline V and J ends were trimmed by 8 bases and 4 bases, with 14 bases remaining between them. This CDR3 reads CASGRQGRYGYTF. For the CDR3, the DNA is TGTGCCAGCGGTAGGCAGGGACGCTATGGCTACACCTTC.

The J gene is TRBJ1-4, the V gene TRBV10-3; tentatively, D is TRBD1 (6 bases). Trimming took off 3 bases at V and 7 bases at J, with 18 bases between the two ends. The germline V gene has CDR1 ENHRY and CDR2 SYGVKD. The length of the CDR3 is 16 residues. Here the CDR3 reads CAISDSKQGGVEKLFF. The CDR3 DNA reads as TGTGCCATCAGTGATTCCAAACAGGGTGGGGTTGAAAAACTGTTTTTT.

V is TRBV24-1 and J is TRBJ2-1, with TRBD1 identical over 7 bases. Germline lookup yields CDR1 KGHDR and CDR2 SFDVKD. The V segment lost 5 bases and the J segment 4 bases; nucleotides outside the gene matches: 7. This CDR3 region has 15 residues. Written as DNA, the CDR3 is TGTGCCACCAGTGCCCTTTCGGGACAGTACAATGAGCAGTTCTTC. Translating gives CATSALSGQYNEQFF.

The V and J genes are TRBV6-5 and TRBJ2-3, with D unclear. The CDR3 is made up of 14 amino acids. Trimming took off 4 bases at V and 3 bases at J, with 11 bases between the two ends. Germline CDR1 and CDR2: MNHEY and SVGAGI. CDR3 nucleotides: TGTGCCAGCAGTTCCGTCACCGGGACAGATACGCAGTATTTT. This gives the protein CASSSVTGTDTQYF.

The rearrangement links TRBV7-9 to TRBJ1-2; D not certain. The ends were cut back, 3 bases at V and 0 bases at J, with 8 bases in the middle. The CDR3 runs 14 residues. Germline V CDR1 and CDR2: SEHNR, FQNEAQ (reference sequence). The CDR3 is CASSFWISNYGYTF. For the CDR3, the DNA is TGTGCCAGCAGCTTTTGGATCTCTAACTATGGCTACACCTTC.

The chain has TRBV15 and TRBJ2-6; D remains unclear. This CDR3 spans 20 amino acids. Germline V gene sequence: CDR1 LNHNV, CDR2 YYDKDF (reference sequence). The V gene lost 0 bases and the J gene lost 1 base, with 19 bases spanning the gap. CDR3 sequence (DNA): TGTGCCACCAGCAGAGATTTGACCCTACTTCCCTTTTCTGGGGCCAACGTCCTGACTTTC. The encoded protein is CATSRDLTLLPFSGANVLTF.

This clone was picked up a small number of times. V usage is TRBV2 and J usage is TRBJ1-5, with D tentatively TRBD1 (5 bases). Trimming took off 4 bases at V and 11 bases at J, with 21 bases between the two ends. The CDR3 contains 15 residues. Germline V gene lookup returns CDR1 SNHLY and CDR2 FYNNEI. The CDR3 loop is CASSGVRDGTRAQHF. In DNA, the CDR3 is TGTGCCAGCAGTGGAGTCCGGGACGGTACTAGGGCCCAGCATTTT.

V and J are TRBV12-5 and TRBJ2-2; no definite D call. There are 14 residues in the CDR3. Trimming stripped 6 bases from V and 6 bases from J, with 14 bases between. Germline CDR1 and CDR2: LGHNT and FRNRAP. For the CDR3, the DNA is TGTGCTAGTGGCACGGGCCTTACCCCCGGGGAGCTGTTTTTT. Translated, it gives CASGTGLTPGELFF. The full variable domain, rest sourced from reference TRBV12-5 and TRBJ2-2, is DARVTQTPRHKVTEMGQEVTMRCQPILGHNTVFWYRQTMMQGLELLAYFRNRAPLDDSGMPKDRFSAEMPDATLATLKIQPSEPRDSAVYFCASGTGLTPGELFFGEGSRLTVL.

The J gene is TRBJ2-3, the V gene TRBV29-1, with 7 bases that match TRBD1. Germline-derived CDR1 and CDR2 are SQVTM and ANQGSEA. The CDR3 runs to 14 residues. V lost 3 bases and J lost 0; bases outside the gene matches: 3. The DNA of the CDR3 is TGCAGCGTTGAGGAACAGGGGAGCACAGATACGCAGTATTTT. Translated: CSVEEQGSTDTQYF.

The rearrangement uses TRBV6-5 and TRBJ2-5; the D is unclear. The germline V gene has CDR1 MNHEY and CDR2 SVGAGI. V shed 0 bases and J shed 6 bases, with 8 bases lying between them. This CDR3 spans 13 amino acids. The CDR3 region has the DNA TGTGCCAGCAGTTACTCAAGGGTACAGACCCAGTACTTC. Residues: CASSYSRVQTQYF.

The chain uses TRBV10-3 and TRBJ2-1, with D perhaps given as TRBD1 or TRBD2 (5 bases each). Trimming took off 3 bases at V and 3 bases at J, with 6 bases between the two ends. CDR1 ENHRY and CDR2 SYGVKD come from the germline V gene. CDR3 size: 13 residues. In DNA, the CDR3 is TGTGCCATCAGTGATGGGGGCTACAATGAGCAGTTCTTC. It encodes CAISDGGYNEQFF.

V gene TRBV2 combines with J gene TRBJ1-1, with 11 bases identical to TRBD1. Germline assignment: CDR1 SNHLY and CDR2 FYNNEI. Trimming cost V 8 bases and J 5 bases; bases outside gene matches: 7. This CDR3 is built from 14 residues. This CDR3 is CASHRDRGFTEAFF. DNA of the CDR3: TGTGCCAGCCACAGGGACAGGGGGTTTACTGAAGCTTTCTTT.

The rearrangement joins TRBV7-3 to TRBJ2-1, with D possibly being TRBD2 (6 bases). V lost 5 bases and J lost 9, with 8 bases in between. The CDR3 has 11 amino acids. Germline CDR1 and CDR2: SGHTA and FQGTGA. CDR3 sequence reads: CASSLGGEQFF. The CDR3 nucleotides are TGTGCCAGCAGCCTGGGGGGTGAGCAGTTCTTC. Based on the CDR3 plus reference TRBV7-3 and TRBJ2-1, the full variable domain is GAGVSQTPSNKVTEKGKYVELRCDPISGHTALYWYRQSLGQGPEFLIYFQGTGAADDSGLPNDRFFAVRPEGSVSTLKIQRTERGDSAVYLCASSLGGEQFFGPGTRLTVL.

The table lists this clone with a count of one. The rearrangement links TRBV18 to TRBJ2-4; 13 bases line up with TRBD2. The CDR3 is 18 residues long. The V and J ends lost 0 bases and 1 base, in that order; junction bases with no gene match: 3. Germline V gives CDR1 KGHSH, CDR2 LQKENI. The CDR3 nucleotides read TGTGCCAGCTCACCACCCACTAGCGGGGGGGCGGCCAAAAACATTCAGTACTTC. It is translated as CASSPPTSGGAAKNIQYF.

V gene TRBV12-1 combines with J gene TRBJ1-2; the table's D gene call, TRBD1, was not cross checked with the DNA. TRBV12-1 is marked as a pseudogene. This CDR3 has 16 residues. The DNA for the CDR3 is TGTGCCAGCAGCCGACCCCACAGGGGACGAGACTATGGCTACACCTTC. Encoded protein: CASSRPHRGRDYGYTF.

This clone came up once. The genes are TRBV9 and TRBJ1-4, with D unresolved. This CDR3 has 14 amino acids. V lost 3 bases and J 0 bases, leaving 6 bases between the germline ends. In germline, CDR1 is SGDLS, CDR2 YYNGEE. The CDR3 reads CASSAESTNEKLFF. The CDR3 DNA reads TGTGCCAGCAGCGCCGAATCAACTAATGAAAAACTGTTTTTT.

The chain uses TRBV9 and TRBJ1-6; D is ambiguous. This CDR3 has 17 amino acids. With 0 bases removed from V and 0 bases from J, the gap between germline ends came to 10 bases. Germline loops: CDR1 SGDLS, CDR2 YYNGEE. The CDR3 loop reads CASSVARSSSYNSPLHF. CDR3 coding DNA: TGTGCCAGCAGCGTAGCCCGGTCCAGCTCCTATAATTCACCCCTCCACTTT.

CDR3 loop: CASSLTSGVNYEQYF. In nucleotides, the CDR3 is TGTGCCAGCAGCTTAACTAGCGGGGTCAACTACGAGCAGTACTTC. The V gene is TRBV7-3, the J gene TRBJ2-7; 8 bases fit TRBD2. V dropped 0 bases and J dropped 3; count of bases not matched to a gene: 4. CDR1 SGHTA and CDR2 FQGTGA come from the germline V gene. The CDR3 contains 15 residues.

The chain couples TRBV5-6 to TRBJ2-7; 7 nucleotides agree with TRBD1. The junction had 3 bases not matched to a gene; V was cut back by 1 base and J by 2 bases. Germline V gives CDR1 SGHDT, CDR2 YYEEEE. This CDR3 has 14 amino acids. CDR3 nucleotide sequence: TGTGCCAGCAGCTTGAGCGACAGGGCCTACGAGCAGTACTTC. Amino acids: CASSLSDRAYEQYF.

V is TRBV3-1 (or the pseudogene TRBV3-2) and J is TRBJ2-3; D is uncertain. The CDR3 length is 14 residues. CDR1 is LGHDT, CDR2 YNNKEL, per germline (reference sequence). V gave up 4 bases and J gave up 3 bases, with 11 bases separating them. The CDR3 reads CASSPDGMTDTQYF. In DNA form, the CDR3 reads TGTGCCAGCAGCCCGGACGGTATGACAGATACGCAGTATTTT.

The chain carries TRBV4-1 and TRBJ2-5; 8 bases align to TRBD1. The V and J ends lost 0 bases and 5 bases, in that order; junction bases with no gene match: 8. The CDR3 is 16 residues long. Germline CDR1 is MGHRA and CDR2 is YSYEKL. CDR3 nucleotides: TGCGCCAGCAGCCAAGAATCGACAGGGGTAGGGGAGACCCAGTACTTC. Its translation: CASSQESTGVGETQYF.

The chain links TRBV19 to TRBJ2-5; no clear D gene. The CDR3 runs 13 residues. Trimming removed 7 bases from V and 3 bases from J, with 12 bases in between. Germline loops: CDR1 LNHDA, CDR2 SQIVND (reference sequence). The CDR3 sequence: CASTAFGEETQYF. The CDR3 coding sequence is TGTGCCAGTACGGCGTTTGGTGAAGAGACCCAGTACTTC. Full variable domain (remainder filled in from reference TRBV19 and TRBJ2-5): DGGITQSPKYLFRKEGQNVTLSCEQNLNHDAMYWYRQDPGQGLRLIYYSQIVNDFQKGDIAEGYSVSREKKESFPLTVTSAQKNPTAFYLCASTAFGEETQYFGPGTRLLVL.

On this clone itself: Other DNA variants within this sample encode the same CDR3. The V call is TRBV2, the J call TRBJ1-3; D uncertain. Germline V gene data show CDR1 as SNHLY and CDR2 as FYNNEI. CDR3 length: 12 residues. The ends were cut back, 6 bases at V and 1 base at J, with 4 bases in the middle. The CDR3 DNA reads TGTGCCAGCAGATCTTCTGGAAACACCATATATTTT. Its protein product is CASRSSGNTIYF.